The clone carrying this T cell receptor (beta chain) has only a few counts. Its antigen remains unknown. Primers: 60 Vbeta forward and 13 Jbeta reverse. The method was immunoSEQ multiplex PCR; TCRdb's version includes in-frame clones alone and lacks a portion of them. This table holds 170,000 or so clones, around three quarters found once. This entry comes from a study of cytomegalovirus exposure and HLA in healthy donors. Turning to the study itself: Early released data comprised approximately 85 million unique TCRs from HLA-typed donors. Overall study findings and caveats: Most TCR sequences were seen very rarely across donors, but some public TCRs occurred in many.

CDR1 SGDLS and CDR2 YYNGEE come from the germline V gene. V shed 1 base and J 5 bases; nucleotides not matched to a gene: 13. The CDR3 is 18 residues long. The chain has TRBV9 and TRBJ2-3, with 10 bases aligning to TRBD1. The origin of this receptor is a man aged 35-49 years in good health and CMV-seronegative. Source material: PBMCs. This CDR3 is CASSVSSHRGTGVDTQYF. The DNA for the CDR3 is TGTGCCAGCAGCGTATCCTCCCATCGGGGGACAGGGGTAGATACGCAGTATTTT.